Each of the 18 T cell receptor beta chains below was sequenced from the same sample in a study of blood T cell repertoires in COVID-19. Libraries were prepared by immunoSEQ multiplex PCR; TCRdb keeps only in-frame clonotypes and omits some of them. The table lists 490,000 or so clones, approximately 91% of them singletons. The sample comprised PBMCs or T cells enriched from blood (not recorded which). These receptors were obtained from a woman aged 60 to 75 who had recovered from COVID-19.

The gene calls are TRBV6-5 and TRBJ1-5, with no clear D. This CDR3 has 13 residues. Germline CDR1 is MNHEY and CDR2 is SVGAGI. V lost 8 bases, J lost 6 bases, and 14 bases lay in between. CDR3 sequence: CASGRRGGQPQHF. The DNA for the CDR3 is TGTGCCAGCGGGAGGAGAGGAGGTCAGCCCCAGCATTTT.

The chain couples TRBV24-1 to TRBJ2-3; no clear D gene. V dropped 9 bases and J dropped 4 bases, with 10 bases sitting between them. Germline assignment: CDR1 KGHDR and CDR2 SFDVKD. The CDR3 sequence is 12 residues long. The CDR3 loop is CATAQAPDTQYF. CDR3 sequence (DNA): TGTGCCACCGCCCAGGCCCCAGATACGCAGTATTTT.

This rearrangement joins TRBV19 to TRBJ1-2; TRBD1 might be the D (6 bases). Germline V gene lookup returns CDR1 LNHDA and CDR2 SQIVND (reference sequence). The CDR3 runs 13 residues. V was clipped by 8 bases and J by 4 bases, with 14 bases between them. Written as DNA, the CDR3 is TGTGCCAGTGCGCAGGGGCAGGGCTATGGCTACACCTTC. Translated, it gives CASAQGQGYGYTF.

V gene TRBV25-1 combines with J gene TRBJ2-3; the match to TRBD2 covers 9 bases. The CDR3 extends over 14 amino acids. Trimming at V came to 3 bases and at J to 4 bases, leaving 2 bases not matched to a gene. Per the germline V gene, CDR1 is MGHDK and CDR2 is SYGVNS. The CDR3 is CASSDSGGADTQYF. Here the CDR3 DNA reads TGTGCCAGCAGTGATAGCGGGGGCGCAGATACGCAGTATTTT.

The chain joins TRBV6-5 to TRBJ1-1; D possibly corresponds to TRBD1 (5 bases). The germline gives CDR1 MNHEY, CDR2 SVGAGI. With 6 bases removed from V and 3 bases from J, the gap between germline ends came to 14 bases. The CDR3 totals 14 residues. CDR3 loop: CASRVGGDDTEAFF. The CDR3 DNA reads TGTGCCAGCAGGGTCGGGGGGGATGACACTGAAGCTTTCTTT.

V is TRBV27 and J is TRBJ1-6; 7 positions match TRBD1. CDR1 and CDR2 (germline): MNHEY, SMNVEV (reference sequence). The CDR3 consists of 16 residues. The V and J ends lost 3 bases and 18 bases, in that order; junction bases with no gene match: 20. Here the CDR3 reads CASSLAGGKSSPPNHF. The CDR3 DNA is TGTGCCAGCAGTTTGGCAGGGGGGAAGTCTAGCCCCCCAAACCACTTT.

This chain connects TRBV7-9 to TRBJ1-3; D might be TRBD1 (5 bases). V shed 2 bases and J shed 0 bases, with 8 bases lying between them. This CDR3 is built from 15 residues. The germline CDR1 and CDR2 sequences are SEHNR and FQNEAQ (reference sequence). DNA of the CDR3: TGTGCCAGCAGCTTAAGGGGCAACTCTGGAAACACCATATATTTT. Its protein product is CASSLRGNSGNTIYF.

V and J are TRBV10-3 and TRBJ2-5; D gene unclear. CDR1 is ENHRY, CDR2 SYGVKD, per germline. Trimming removed 2 bases at V and 2 bases at J, with 3 bases between. The length of the CDR3 is 12 residues. CDR3 DNA: TGTGCCATCAGTGAGCCACAAGAGACCCAGTACTTC. Protein sequence: CAISEPQETQYF.

V is TRBV5-1 and J is TRBJ2-2; D remains ambiguous. The CDR3 loop spans 14 amino acids. V was cut by 3 bases and J by 0 bases, with 6 bases left in between. The germline gives CDR1 SGHRS, CDR2 YFSETQ. The CDR3 bases are TGCGCCAGCAGCTCAGTATCGAACACCGGGGAGCTGTTTTTT. Its protein is CASSSVSNTGELFF. Supplemented by reference TRBV5-1 and TRBJ2-2, the full variable domain reads KAGVTQTPRYLIKTRGQQVTLSCSPISGHRSVSWYQQTPGQGLQFLFEYFSETQRNKGNFPGRFSGRQFSNSRSEMNVSTLELGDSALYLCASSSVSNTGELFFGEGSRLTVL.

The CDR3 loop reads CAWSFAGNTEAFF. The DNA of the CDR3 is TGTGCCTGGAGTTTTGCAGGGAACACTGAAGCTTTCTTT. The chain carries TRBV30 and TRBJ1-1; the D is unclear. The CDR3 runs to 13 residues. V lost 2 bases and J 1 base, leaving 8 bases between the germline ends. The germline V gene encodes CDR1 GTSNPN and CDR2 SVGIG (reference sequence).

As to this clone: Germline is not matched at one junction end, which may reflect a read error. J is TRBJ2-2 and V is TRBV5-8; D may be TRBD1 (6 bases). The CDR3 is made up of 14 amino acids. Germline V lookup: CDR1 SGHTS, CDR2 YDEGEE. The CDR3 DNA sequence: TGTGCCAACAGCCGGGACACCCACACCGGGGAGCTGTTTTTT. This encodes CANSRDTHTGELFF.

V and J are TRBV23-1 and TRBJ2-1; D gene unclear. TRBV23-1 falls under the ORF class, with uncertain function. CDR3 length equals 17 residues. The ends were cut back, 2 bases at V and 0 bases at J, with 14 bases in the middle. CDR3 protein: CASSQEEEIHSYNEQFF. Written as DNA, the CDR3 is TGCGCCAGCAGTCAAGAAGAGGAGATACACTCCTACAATGAGCAGTTCTTC.

The chain employs TRBV11-2 and TRBJ2-7; TRBD2 matches at 13 bases. Germline values: CDR1 SGHAT, CDR2 FQNNGV. The CDR3 loop spans 16 amino acids. V lost 3 bases and J lost 4; bases outside the gene matches: 6. CDR3 loop: CASSLAPTSGGYEQYF. CDR3 coding DNA: TGTGCCAGCAGCTTGGCCCCGACTAGCGGGGGGTACGAGCAGTACTTC. Looking up the rest from reference TRBV11-2 and TRBJ2-7 gives the full variable domain: EAGVAQSPRYKIIEKRQSVAFWCNPISGHATLYWYQQILGQGPKLLIQFQNNGVVDDSQLPKDRFSAERLKGVDSTLKIQPAKLEDSAVYLCASSLAPTSGGYEQYFGPGTRLTVT.

The J gene is TRBJ1-5, the V gene TRBV19, with D perhaps TRBD1 (5 bases). CDR3 length: 14 amino acids. Trimming took 7 bases from V and 2 from J, leaving 12 bases between them. CDR1 and CDR2 (germline): LNHDA, SQIVND (reference sequence). Here the CDR3 DNA reads TGTGCCAGTACCCTTAGGGGCCGCAATCAGCCCCAGCATTTT. Translating it yields CASTLRGRNQPQHF.

The chain carries TRBV3-1 (or the pseudogene TRBV3-2) and TRBJ1-3, with D possibly matching TRBD1 (5 bases). Trimming left V 5 bases short and J 4 bases short, with 18 bases between. The V gene's germline CDR1 is LGHDT and CDR2 YNNKEL (reference sequence). The CDR3 consists of 16 residues. The CDR3 loop is CASSYLGGTLGNTIYF. The DNA of the CDR3 is TGTGCCAGCAGCTACCTGGGGGGGACGCTCGGAAACACCATATATTTT.

The J gene is TRBJ2-3, the V gene TRBV19; D possibly corresponds to TRBD1 (5 bases). Germline CDR1 reads LNHDA; CDR2 reads SQIVND (reference sequence). This CDR3 has 15 residues. Trimming removed 6 bases from V and 1 base from J, with 14 bases in between. CDR3 sequence: CASRAGQAGTDTQYF. The CDR3, as DNA: TGTGCCAGTAGAGCAGGGCAGGCGGGCACAGATACGCAGTATTTT.

CDR3 in amino acids: CASSQNRDRERGYTF. As DNA, the CDR3 is TGTGCCAGCAGCCAAAACCGGGACAGGGAACGAGGCTACACCTTC. This chain uses TRBV5-4 with TRBJ1-2, with 9 bases fitting TRBD1. This CDR3 is 15 amino acids long. Germline assignment: CDR1 SGHNT and CDR2 YYREEE (reference sequence). The ends lost 4 bases at V and 8 bases at J; junction bases unmatched: 12.

Concerning this clone: The same CDR3 also results from other DNA sequences found in this sample. The DNA for the CDR3 is TGTGCCAGCAGCTTACAGGGCGGCTACACCTTC. It yields the protein CASSLQGGYTF. The gene calls are TRBV5-4 and TRBJ1-2; TRBD1 is a possible D gene (6 bases). Trimming took off 2 bases at V and 8 bases at J, with 7 bases between the two ends. This CDR3 contains 11 residues. Germline V gene data show CDR1 as SGHNT and CDR2 as YYREEE (reference sequence).